This record concerns one T cell receptor (beta chain) sequence. Cells sorted as Tregs were CD4+, CD25+ and CD127-/low. Each CDR3 protein gets one entry after TCRdb re-called the 5' RACE reads with MiXCR. The profile shows more than 10,000 distinct CDR3 sequences, roughly half of them singletons. Germline trimming cut 2 bases from V and 3 bases from J; bases unmatched to any gene: 8. Germline CDR1 reads MNHEY; CDR2 reads SVGAGI. This CDR3 contains 16 residues. Sequencing input: tumor-infiltrating Tregs sorted from the breast tumor. This chain joins TRBV6-5 and TRBJ2-3, with 7 nucleotides matching TRBD2. This TCR came from a female donor with breast cancer. The CDR3 spells CASSYTLGRETDTQYF. CDR3 sequence (DNA): TGTGCCAGCAGTTACACACTTGGGAGGGAGACAGATACGCAGTATTTT.